Reported below is one TCR beta chain. TCRdb independently ran MiXCR on the RACE reads; one entry per CDR3 protein. The profile shows tens of thousands of distinct CDR3 sequences, roughly 9.2% of them singletons. Trimming cost V 6 bases and J 3 bases, with 14 bases left between them. Germline V gene data show CDR1 as PRHDT and CDR2 as FYEKMQ (reference sequence). This CDR3 has 15 residues. The data are from a study of human T cells and chemical hapten exposure. Whole-study context: Throughout a study of roughly 25 weeks, patients underwent weekly scalp administration of diphenylcyclopropenone doses.

Time point defined: patch test 1, 2 weeks after DPC sensitization. The treatment is: therapeutic diphenylcyclopropenone sensitization with weekly scalp DPC. The receptor's source is a woman in her thirties or forties with alopecia areata. Some clones in this sample may be carry-over from other donors' samples. V and J are TRBV13 and TRBJ1-4; D gene uncertain. This specimen was whole blood, taken in connection with sensitization to the hapten diphenylcyclopropenone (DPC). The CDR3 sequence is CASSAAGAPNEKLFF. CDR3 nucleotide sequence: TGTGCCAGCAGTGCGGCCGGTGCCCCTAATGAAAAACTGTTTTTT.